This T cell receptor beta chain was sequenced during a study of blood T cell repertoires in COVID-19. Per the germline V gene, CDR1 is ENHRY and CDR2 is SYGVKD. V gave up 4 bases and J gave up 7 bases, with 11 bases separating them. The CDR3 length is 14 residues. Authors' analysis steps: Amplification of reference gene primers was used by the study to estimate nucleated cell counts. The repertoire was sequenced with immunoSEQ multiplex PCR; TCRdb's copy has only in-frame clones and lacks some. V and J calls and clone size come straight from that table; D and trimming were deduced from the DNA. This table has approximately 230,000 clones, over 80% appearing once.

The V call is TRBV10-3, the J call TRBJ1-6, with no clear D. The receptor's source is a young woman who had recovered from COVID-19. The specimen was PBMCs or T cells enriched from blood (not recorded which). CDR3 DNA sequence: TGTGCCATCAGTGTTCTCGAGGGCAATTCACCCCTCCACTTT. Translation gives CAISVLEGNSPLHF.